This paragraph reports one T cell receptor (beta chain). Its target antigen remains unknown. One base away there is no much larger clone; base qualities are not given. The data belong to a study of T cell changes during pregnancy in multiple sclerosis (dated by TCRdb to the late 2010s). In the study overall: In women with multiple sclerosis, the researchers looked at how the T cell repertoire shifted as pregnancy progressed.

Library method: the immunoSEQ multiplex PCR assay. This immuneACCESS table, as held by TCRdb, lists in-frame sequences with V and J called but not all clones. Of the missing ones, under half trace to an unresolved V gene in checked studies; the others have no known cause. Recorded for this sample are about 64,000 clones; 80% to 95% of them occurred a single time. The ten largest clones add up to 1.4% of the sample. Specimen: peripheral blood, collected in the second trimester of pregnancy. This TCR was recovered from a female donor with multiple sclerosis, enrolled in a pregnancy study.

CDR3 region: CSVVPAGTEAFF. The DNA sequence is TGCAGCGTTGTGCCGGCGGGCACTGAAGCTTTCTTT. The chain was built from TRBV29-1 and TRBJ1-1, with the D gene uncertain. The CDR3 starts with the cysteine, ends with the phenylalanine, and has 12 residues. Only the CDR3 region is kept as DNA, spanning 36 bases read in frame from base 1. CDR1 and CDR2 were assigned from the germline V gene as SQVTM and ANQGSEA. Cut back by 4 bases and 4 bases, the V and J ends lie 10 bases apart.